This T cell receptor (beta chain) emerged from a study of blood T cell repertoires in COVID-19. Authors' methods: The authors estimated nucleated cell counts from reference gene primer amplification. Profiling relied on immunoSEQ multiplex PCR, and the TCRdb table lists in-frame clones only, not all of them. From that table come the V and J calls and clone size; the DNA was used to work out D and trimming. The sample includes a few hundred thousand clones, almost 90% of them seen just once. The germline V gene has CDR1 MDHEN and CDR2 SYDVKM. Trimming took 6 bases from V and 7 from J; bases not matched to a gene: 16. The CDR3 loop spans 17 amino acids.

Specimen: PBMCs or T cells enriched from blood (not recorded which). The rearrangement joins TRBV28 to TRBJ2-1, with 9 bases lining up with TRBD2. The sequence came from a woman between 18 and 29 years old with acute COVID-19. This CDR3 reads CASSPPSGAENSNEQFF. The CDR3 DNA reads TGTGCCAGCAGCCCCCCTAGCGGGGCCGAGAATAGTAATGAGCAGTTCTTC. Complete variable domain (other parts from reference TRBV28 and TRBJ2-1): DVKVTQSSRYLVKRTGEKVFLECVQDMDHENMFWYRQDPGLGLRLIYFSYDVKMKEKGDIPEGYSVSREKKERFSLILESASTNQTSMYLCASSPPSGAENSNEQFFGPGTRLTVL.